These 21 T cell receptor beta chains were sequenced from one sample in a study of shared clonotypes between healthy human individuals. TCRdb's copy holds only in-frame clones and misses some; the assay was immunoSEQ multiplex PCR. The data hold some 2.1 million clones, with 85% to 95% observed a single time. Sequences were obtained from naive CD4+ T cells sorted from blood. The subset is: CD45RA+ positively selected. The receptors derive from a man in his late teens or twenties in good health.

The V call is TRBV18, the J call TRBJ2-5, with no clear D. Looked up from germline, CDR1 is KGHSH and CDR2 is LQKENI. V was clipped by 3 bases and J by 5 bases, with 13 bases between them. The CDR3 length is 14 residues. CDR3 sequence: CASSPSRLEETQYF. DNA of the CDR3: TGTGCCAGCTCACCCAGTCGTCTCGAGGAGACCCAGTACTTC. Full variable domain (rest looked up from reference TRBV18 and TRBJ2-5): NAGVMQNPRHLVRRRGQEARLRCSPMKGHSHVYWYRQLPEEGLKFMVYLQKENIIDESGMPKERFSAEFPKEGPSILRIQQVVRGDSAAYFCASSPSRLEETQYFGPGTRLLVL.

The chain combines TRBV4-3 with TRBJ2-7; 8 bases map to TRBD2. The J segment lost 7 bases and the V segment lost 1 base, leaving 12 bases of the junction unmatched. The CDR3 consists of 16 residues. Germline-derived CDR1 and CDR2 are LGHNA and YSLEER. This CDR3 reads CASSQGGGRLAEEQYF. The DNA for the CDR3 is TGCGCCAGCAGCCAAGGGGGCGGGAGGTTAGCGGAGGAGCAGTACTTC.

This chain uses TRBV2 with TRBJ2-2, with unresolved D. This CDR3 is built from 13 residues. The V end lost 7 bases, the J end lost 4 bases, and 10 bases lay between the germline ends. Germline-derived CDR1 and CDR2 are SNHLY and FYNNEI. CDR3 DNA: TGTGCCAGCACAAAAGGGCCCACCGGGGAGCTGTTTTTT. Translating it yields CASTKGPTGELFF.

V gene TRBV25-1 combines with J gene TRBJ1-4, with 9 bases identical to TRBD1. Trimming took 7 bases from V and 6 from J; bases not matched to a gene: 3. Germline-derived CDR1 and CDR2 are MGHDK and SYGVNS. The CDR3 loop spans 13 amino acids. CDR3 DNA: TGTGCCAGCAACAGGGGGCTCGATGAAAAACTGTTTTTT. Protein product: CASNRGLDEKLFF.

J is TRBJ1-3 and V is TRBV6-5; the D is unclear. This CDR3 is 14 amino acids long. V lost 7 bases, J lost 1 base, and 11 bases lay in between. Germline V lookup: CDR1 MNHEY, CDR2 SVGAGI. CDR3 protein: CASTRGRSGNTIYF. In DNA form, the CDR3 reads TGTGCCAGCACGCGAGGCAGGTCTGGAAACACCATATATTTT.

The chain couples TRBV11-2 to TRBJ2-6, with D unclear. V lost 1 base and J 0 bases, leaving 10 bases between the germline ends. This CDR3 region has 17 residues. Germline lookup yields CDR1 SGHAT and CDR2 FQNNGV. The CDR3 region has the DNA TGTGCCAGCAGCTTAGTTTATGGGAACTCTGGGGCCAACGTCCTGACTTTC. This codes for CASSLVYGNSGANVLTF.

The gene calls are TRBV28 and TRBJ2-2, with D possibly being TRBD1 (5 bases). This CDR3 has 16 amino acids. Germline-derived CDR1 and CDR2 are MDHEN and SYDVKM. V dropped 1 base and J dropped 0 bases, with 9 bases sitting between them. CDR3: CASSLYDRSNTGELFF. DNA of the CDR3: TGTGCCAGCAGTTTATACGACAGATCGAACACCGGGGAGCTGTTTTTT.

The CDR3 DNA reads as TGTGCCAGCAGCCCGGGGCGGATCTACGAGCAGTACTTC. Translation gives CASSPGRIYEQYF. V is TRBV5-5 and J is TRBJ2-7, with D perhaps assigned TRBD1 or TRBD2 (5 bases each). Germline values: CDR1 SGHKS, CDR2 YYEKEE (reference sequence). This CDR3 is 13 amino acids long. Trimming took 4 bases from V and 3 from J, leaving 11 bases between them.

V gene TRBV5-4 combines with J gene TRBJ2-7, with D perhaps matching TRBD1 (6 bases). V was pared by 4 bases and J by 2 bases, with 13 bases between. The CDR3 has 14 residues. From germline, CDR1 is SGHNT and CDR2 YYREEE (reference sequence). As DNA, the CDR3 is TGTGCCAGCAGCCAGGACAGCACGGCCTACGAGCAGTACTTC. Amino acid sequence: CASSQDSTAYEQYF.

This rearrangement joins TRBV6-4 to TRBJ2-7; unclear D gene. Per the germline V gene, CDR1 is MRHNA and CDR2 is SNTAGT. CDR3 length: 13 residues. V lost 5 bases and J 4 bases, leaving 12 bases between the germline ends. In DNA, the CDR3 is TGTGCCAGCAGTATCAACTTTGGGTACGAGCAGTACTTC. Amino acids: CASSINFGYEQYF.

V usage is TRBV9 and J usage is TRBJ2-1; 7 nucleotides agree with TRBD1. Looked up from germline, CDR1 is SGDLS and CDR2 is YYNGEE. J lost 4 bases, V lost 1 base, and 5 bases had no gene match. This CDR3 comprises 15 residues. The CDR3 is CASSVRDSTYNEQFF. CDR3 DNA: TGTGCCAGCAGCGTACGGGACAGTACGTACAATGAGCAGTTCTTC.

The rearrangement joins TRBV6-5 to TRBJ1-3, with TRBD1 matching over 7 bases. The CDR3 sequence is 15 residues long. The germline V gene has CDR1 MNHEY and CDR2 SVGAGI. The junction had 12 bases not matched to a gene; V was cut back by 5 bases and J by 8 bases. CDR3: CASSHKQGMRDTIYF. The CDR3 DNA reads as TGTGCCAGCAGTCACAAACAGGGGATGAGAGACACCATATATTTT.

This clone was detected only once. The rearrangement links TRBV30 to TRBJ2-3; possible D gene TRBD2, 5 bases. CDR1 GTSNPN and CDR2 SVGIG come from the germline V gene (reference sequence). With 0 bases removed from V and 1 base from J, the gap between germline ends came to 11 bases. This CDR3 spans 15 amino acids. The CDR3 DNA is TGTGCCTGGAGTGTAAGGAGCGGACGCACAGATACGCAGTATTTT. The encoded protein is CAWSVRSGRTDTQYF.

This chain connects TRBV5-1 to TRBJ2-7; D might be TRBD2 (5 bases). Looked up from germline, CDR1 is SGHRS and CDR2 is YFSETQ. The CDR3 extends over 14 amino acids. The V gene lost 4 bases and the J gene lost 3 bases, with 14 bases spanning the gap. The CDR3 DNA reads as TGCGCCAGCAGCACGATAGGACTCGGCTACGAGCAGTACTTC. It translates to CASSTIGLGYEQYF.

This chain connects TRBV6-6 to TRBJ2-4; D possibly uses TRBD1 or TRBD2 (5 bases each). CDR3 size: 16 residues. Trimming cost V 8 bases and J 0 bases, with 17 bases left between them. Germline values: CDR1 MNHNY, CDR2 SVGAGI (reference sequence). CDR3 sequence reads: CASGGGVDRAKNIQYF. CDR3 bases: TGTGCCAGCGGGGGTGGGGTTGACAGAGCCAAAAACATTCAGTACTTC.

This chain links TRBV9 with TRBJ2-1, with TRBD2 matching 11 bases. In germline, CDR1 is SGDLS, CDR2 YYNGEE. V lost 5 bases and J lost 7; bases outside the gene matches: 8. The CDR3 is made up of 15 amino acids. The CDR3 DNA is TGTGCCAGCAGACGGGAACTAGCGGGAGTAAATGAGCAGTTCTTC. Protein product: CASRRELAGVNEQFF.

The chain combines TRBV6-5 with TRBJ2-5; TRBD2 is a possible D gene (5 bases). Trimming left V 6 bases short and J 7 bases short, with 12 bases between. Germline values: CDR1 MNHEY, CDR2 SVGAGI. The CDR3 covers 12 residues. CDR3 nucleotides: TGTGCCAGCAGCCCGAGGGTGGGGACCCAGTACTTC. Protein sequence: CASSPRVGTQYF.

The chain recombines TRBV15 with TRBJ1-6; D not resolved. The V end lost 0 bases, the J end lost 6 bases, and 9 bases lay between the germline ends. There are 15 residues in the CDR3. In germline, CDR1 is LNHNV, CDR2 YYDKDF (reference sequence). CDR3 residues: CATSRDFGFNSPLHF. The CDR3, as DNA: TGTGCCACCAGCAGAGATTTCGGGTTTAATTCACCCCTCCACTTT. The full variable domain, completed using reference TRBV15 and TRBJ1-6, is DAMVIQNPRYQVTQFGKPVTLSCSQTLNHNVMYWYQQKSSQAPKLLFHYYDKDFNNEADTPDNFQSRRPNTSFCFLDIRSPGLGDTAMYLCATSRDFGFNSPLHFGNGTRLTVT.

The chain is built from TRBV29-1 and TRBJ2-5; 9 positions match TRBD1. V gave up 8 bases and J gave up 4 bases; unmatched junction bases: 5. Germline V gene sequence: CDR1 SQVTM, CDR2 ANQGSEA. The CDR3 spans 12 residues. CDR3 sequence: CSSRTGVETQYF. CDR3 nucleotide sequence: TGCAGCTCCCGGACAGGGGTAGAGACCCAGTACTTC.

This chain links TRBV7-2 with TRBJ2-7; TRBD1 aligns across 9 bases. Germline V gene data show CDR1 as SGHTA and CDR2 as FQGNSA. J was trimmed by 2 bases and V by 5 bases; bases with no gene match: 7. The CDR3 loop spans 15 amino acids. The CDR3, as DNA: TGTGCCAGCAGCCCCGACAGGGGGAGTACCTACGAGCAGTACTTC. Its translation is CASSPDRGSTYEQYF.

A note on this clone: Other DNA sequences in this sample translate to the same CDR3. The rearrangement joins TRBV5-1 to TRBJ2-5; 8 nucleotides align to TRBD2. From germline, CDR1 is SGHRS and CDR2 YFSETQ. CDR3 length equals 16 residues. J gave up 2 bases and V 0 bases, and 6 bases lay outside the gene matches. CDR3 sequence (DNA): TGCGCCAGCAGCTTGGTTAGCGGGGCCACACAAGAGACCCAGTACTTC. Protein sequence: CASSLVSGATQETQYF.